This T cell receptor beta chain is drawn from a study of cytomegalovirus exposure and HLA in healthy donors. The CDR3 has 15 residues. Germline V gene data show CDR1 as SGHRS and CDR2 as YFSETQ. V shed 4 bases and J 9 bases; nucleotides not matched to a gene: 7. 13 Jbeta primers and 60 Vbeta primers were used for the PCR. Assay: immunoSEQ multiplex PCR; the TCRdb copy retains only in-frame clones and omits some. The sample carries approximately 120,000 clones, less than 80% recorded once. On this clone: Its target is not known.

Study-level points and caveats: The classifier reportedly diagnosed cytomegalovirus status with high sensitivity and specificity.

This clonotype originated in a man between 40 and 49 years old in good health and CMV-seropositive. Sequencing was performed on PBMCs. The J gene is TRBJ2-1, the V gene TRBV5-1; 13 bases align to TRBD2. The CDR3, as DNA: TGCGCCAGCAGCCCAACTAGCGGGGGGGCTGCTGAGCAGTTCTTC. It encodes CASSPTSGGAAEQFF.